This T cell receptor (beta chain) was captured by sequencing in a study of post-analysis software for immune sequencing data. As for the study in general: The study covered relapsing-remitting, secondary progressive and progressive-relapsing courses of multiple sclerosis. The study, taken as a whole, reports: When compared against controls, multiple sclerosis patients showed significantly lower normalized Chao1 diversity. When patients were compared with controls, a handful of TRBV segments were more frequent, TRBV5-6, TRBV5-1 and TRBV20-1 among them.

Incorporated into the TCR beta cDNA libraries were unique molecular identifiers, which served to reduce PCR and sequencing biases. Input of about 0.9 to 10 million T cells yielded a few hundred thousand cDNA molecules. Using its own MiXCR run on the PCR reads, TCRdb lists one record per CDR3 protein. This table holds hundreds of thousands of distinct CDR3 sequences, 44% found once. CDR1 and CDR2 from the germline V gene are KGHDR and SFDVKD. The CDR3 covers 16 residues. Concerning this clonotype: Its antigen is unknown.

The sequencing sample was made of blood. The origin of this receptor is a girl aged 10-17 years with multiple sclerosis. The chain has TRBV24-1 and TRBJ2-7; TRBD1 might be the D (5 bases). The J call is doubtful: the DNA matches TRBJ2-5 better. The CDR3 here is CATSEVARGRGETQYF. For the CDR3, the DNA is TGTGCCACCAGTGAAGTGGCCCGCGGAAGGGGAGAGACCCAGTACTTC.